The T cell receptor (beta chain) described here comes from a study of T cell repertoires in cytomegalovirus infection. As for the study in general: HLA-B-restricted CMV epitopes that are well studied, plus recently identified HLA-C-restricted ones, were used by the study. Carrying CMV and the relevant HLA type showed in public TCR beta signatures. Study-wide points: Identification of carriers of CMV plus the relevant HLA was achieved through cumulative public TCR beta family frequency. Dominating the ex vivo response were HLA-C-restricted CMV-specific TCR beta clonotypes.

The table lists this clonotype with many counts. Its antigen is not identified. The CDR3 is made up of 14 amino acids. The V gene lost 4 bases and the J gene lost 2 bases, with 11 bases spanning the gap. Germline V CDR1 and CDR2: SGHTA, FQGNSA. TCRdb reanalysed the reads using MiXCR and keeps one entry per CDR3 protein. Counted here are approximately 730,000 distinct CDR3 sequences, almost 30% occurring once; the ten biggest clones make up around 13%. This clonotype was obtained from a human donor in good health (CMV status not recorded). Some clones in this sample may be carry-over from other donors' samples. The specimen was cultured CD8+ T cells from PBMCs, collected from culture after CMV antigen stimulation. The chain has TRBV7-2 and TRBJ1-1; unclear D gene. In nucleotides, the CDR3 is TGTGCCAGCAGCTCGAGGAGATTCAACACTGAAGCTTTCTTT. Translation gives CASSSRRFNTEAFF.